This TCR beta chain was documented in a study of follicular helper T cells after annual influenza vaccination. Study-wide context: For some subjects, blood spans the 2013-2014, 2014-2015 and 2015-2016 annual vaccinations. Study-level findings and limits: Just roughly 10-23% of cells analyzed had recovered productive TCRB sequences.

Libraries were prepared by immunoSEQ multiplex PCR; TCRdb keeps only in-frame clonotypes and omits some of them. In the table there are roughly 4,900 clones, over 80% of which are singletons. As for this clone: Its antigen is not known.

With V trimmed by 6 bases and J by 2 bases, 5 bases remained unmatched. Per germline, CDR1 SEHNR and CDR2 FQNEAQ (reference sequence). The CDR3 spans 15 residues. Time point specified: 2015-2016 season, 7 days after influenza vaccination. The clonotype was recovered from an adult who received the influenza vaccine. The source material was CXCR5+ CD38- circulating T follicular helper cells from blood, sampled 7 days after influenza vaccination. Described subset: circulating Tfh, non-naive CD4+CXCR5+PD-1+ (ICOS+CD38+ or ICOS-CD38-). The gene calls are TRBV7-9 and TRBJ2-3, with 10 positions matching TRBD2. CDR3 protein: CASRPGLADTDTQYF. As DNA, the CDR3 is TGTGCCAGCAGACCAGGACTAGCGGACACAGATACGCAGTATTTT.